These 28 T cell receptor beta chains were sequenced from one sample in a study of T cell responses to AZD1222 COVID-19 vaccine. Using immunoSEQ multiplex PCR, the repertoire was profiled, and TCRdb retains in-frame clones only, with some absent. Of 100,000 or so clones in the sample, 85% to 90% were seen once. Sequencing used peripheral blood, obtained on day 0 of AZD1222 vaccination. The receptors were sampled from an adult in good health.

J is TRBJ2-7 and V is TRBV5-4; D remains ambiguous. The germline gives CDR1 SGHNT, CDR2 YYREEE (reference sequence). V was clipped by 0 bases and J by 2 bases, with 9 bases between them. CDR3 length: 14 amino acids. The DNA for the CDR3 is TGTGCCAGCAGCTTGGAGGGATCAACCTACGAGCAGTACTTC. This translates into CASSLEGSTYEQYF.

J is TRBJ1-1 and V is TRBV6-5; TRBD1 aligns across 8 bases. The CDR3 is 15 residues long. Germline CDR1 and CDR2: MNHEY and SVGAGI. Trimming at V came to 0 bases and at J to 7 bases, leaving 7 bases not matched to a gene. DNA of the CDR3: TGTGCCAGCAGTTACTCGCGACAGGGGTCCCGTGAAGCTTTCTTT. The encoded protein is CASSYSRQGSREAFF.

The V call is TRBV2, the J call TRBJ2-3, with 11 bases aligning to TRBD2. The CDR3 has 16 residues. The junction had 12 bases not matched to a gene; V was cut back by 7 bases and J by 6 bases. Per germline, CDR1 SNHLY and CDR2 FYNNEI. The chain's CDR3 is CASKGSSGGAVDTQYF. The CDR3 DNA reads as TGTGCCAGCAAGGGGAGTAGCGGGGGGGCCGTTGATACGCAGTATTTT.

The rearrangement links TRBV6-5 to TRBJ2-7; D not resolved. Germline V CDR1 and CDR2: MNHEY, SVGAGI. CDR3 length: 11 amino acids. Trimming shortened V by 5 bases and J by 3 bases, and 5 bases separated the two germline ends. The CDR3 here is CASSLNYEQYF. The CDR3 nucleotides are TGTGCCAGCAGTCTTAACTACGAGCAGTACTTC.

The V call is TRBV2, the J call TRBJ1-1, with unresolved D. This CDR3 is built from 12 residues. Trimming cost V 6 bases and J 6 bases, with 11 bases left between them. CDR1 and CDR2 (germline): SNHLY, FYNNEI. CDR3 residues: CASRGDGSEAFF. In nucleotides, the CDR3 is TGTGCCAGCAGGGGAGACGGTTCTGAAGCTTTCTTT.

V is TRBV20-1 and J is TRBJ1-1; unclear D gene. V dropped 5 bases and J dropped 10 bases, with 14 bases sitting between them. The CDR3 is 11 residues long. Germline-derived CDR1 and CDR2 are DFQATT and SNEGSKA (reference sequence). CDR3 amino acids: CSAQHRPIAFF. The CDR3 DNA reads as TGCAGTGCTCAGCACCGACCCATAGCTTTCTTT.

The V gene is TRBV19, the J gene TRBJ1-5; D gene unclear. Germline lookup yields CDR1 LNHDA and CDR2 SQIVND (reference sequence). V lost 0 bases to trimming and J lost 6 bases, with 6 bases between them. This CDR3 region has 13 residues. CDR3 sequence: CASSIDVTQPQHF. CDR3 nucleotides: TGTGCCAGTAGTATAGATGTCACTCAGCCCCAGCATTTT.

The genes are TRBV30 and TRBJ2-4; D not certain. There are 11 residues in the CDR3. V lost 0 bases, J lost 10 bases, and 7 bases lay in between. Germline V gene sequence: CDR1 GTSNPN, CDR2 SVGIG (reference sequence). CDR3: CAWSVGSIQYF. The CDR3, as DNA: TGTGCCTGGAGTGTTGGGTCAATTCAGTACTTC.

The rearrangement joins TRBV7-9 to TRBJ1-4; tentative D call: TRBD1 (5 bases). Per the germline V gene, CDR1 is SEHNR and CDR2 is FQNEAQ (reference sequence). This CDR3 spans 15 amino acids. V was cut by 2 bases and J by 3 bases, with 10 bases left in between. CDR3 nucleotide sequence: TGTGCCAGCAGCTTATATCAGGGCCCTAATGAAAAACTGTTTTTT. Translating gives CASSLYQGPNEKLFF.

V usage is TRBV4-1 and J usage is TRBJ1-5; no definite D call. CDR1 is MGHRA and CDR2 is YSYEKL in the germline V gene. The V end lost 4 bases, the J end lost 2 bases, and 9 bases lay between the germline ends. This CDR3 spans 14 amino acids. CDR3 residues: CASSPGIGNQPQHF. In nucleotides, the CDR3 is TGCGCCAGCAGCCCCGGTATCGGCAATCAGCCCCAGCATTTT.

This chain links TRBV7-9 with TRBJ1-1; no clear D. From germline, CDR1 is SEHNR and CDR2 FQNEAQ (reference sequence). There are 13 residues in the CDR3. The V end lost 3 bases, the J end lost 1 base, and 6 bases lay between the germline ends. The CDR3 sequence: CASSFRGNTEAFF. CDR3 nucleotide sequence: TGTGCCAGCAGCTTCCGGGGGAACACTGAAGCTTTCTTT.

CDR3: CASSERDLANSPLHF. DNA for the CDR3: TGTGCCAGCAGTGAAAGGGACTTGGCTAATTCACCCCTCCACTTT. This chain connects TRBV2 to TRBJ1-6; tentative D call: TRBD1 (5 bases). The CDR3 totals 15 residues. Per germline, CDR1 SNHLY and CDR2 FYNNEI. V dropped 2 bases and J dropped 6 bases, with 11 bases sitting between them.

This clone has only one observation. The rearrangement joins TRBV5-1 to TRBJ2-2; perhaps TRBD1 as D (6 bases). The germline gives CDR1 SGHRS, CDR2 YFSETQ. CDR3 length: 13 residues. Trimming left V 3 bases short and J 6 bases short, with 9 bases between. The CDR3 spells CASSYRVAGELFF. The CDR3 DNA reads TGCGCCAGCAGCTACAGGGTGGCCGGGGAGCTGTTTTTT.

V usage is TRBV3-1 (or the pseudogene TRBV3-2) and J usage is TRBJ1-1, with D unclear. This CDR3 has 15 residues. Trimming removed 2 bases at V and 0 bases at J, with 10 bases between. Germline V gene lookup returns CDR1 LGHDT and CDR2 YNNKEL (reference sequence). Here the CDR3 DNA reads TGTGCCAGCAGCCAAACTAGGACGGTGAACACTGAAGCTTTCTTT. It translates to CASSQTRTVNTEAFF.

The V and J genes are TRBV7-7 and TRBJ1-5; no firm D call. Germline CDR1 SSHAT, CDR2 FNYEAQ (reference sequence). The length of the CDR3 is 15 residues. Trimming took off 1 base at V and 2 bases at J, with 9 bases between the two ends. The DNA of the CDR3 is TGTGCCAGCAGCTTAGAGCGGTACGGCAATCAGCCCCAGCATTTT. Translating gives CASSLERYGNQPQHF.

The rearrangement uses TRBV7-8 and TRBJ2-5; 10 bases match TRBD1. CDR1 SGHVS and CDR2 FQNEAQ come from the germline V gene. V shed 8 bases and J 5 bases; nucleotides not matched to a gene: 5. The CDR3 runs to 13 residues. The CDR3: CASAGTGAETQYF. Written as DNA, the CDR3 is TGTGCCAGCGCGGGGACAGGGGCGGAGACCCAGTACTTC.

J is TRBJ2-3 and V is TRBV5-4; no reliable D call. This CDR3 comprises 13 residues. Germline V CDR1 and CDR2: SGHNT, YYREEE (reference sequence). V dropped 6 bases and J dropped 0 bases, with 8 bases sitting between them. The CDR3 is CASTSLSTDTQYF. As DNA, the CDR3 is TGTGCCAGCACTTCCCTTAGCACAGATACGCAGTATTTT. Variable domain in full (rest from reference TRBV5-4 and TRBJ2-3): ETGVTQSPTHLIKTRGQQVTLRCSSQSGHNTVSWYQQALGQGPQFIFQYYREEENGRGNFPPRFSGLQFPNYSSELNVNALELDDSALYLCASTSLSTDTQYFGPGTRLTVL.

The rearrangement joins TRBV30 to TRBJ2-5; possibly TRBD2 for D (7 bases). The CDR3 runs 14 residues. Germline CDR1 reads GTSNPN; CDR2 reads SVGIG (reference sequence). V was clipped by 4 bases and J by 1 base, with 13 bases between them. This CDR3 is CAWTTGGGQETQYF. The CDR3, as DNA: TGTGCCTGGACGACGGGGGGCGGCCAAGAGACCCAGTACTTC.

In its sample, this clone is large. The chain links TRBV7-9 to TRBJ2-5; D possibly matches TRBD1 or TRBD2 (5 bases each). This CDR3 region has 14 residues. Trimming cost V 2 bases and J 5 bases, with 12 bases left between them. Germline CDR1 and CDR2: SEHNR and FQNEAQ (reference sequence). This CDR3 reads CASSLNQGGETQYF. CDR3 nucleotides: TGTGCCAGCAGCTTAAACCAGGGCGGGGAGACCCAGTACTTC.

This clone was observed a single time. The CDR3 DNA follows: TGTGCCAGCTTTGACTCTTCCAGGGTAAAGGGGAACACTGAAGCTTTCTTT. This translates into CASFDSSRVKGNTEAFF. V and J are TRBV2 and TRBJ1-1; D may be TRBD1 (5 bases). CDR1 is SNHLY, CDR2 FYNNEI, per germline. The V and J ends lost 8 bases and 1 base respectively, with 23 bases between them. The CDR3 consists of 17 residues. Full variable domain (outside the CDR3, taken from reference TRBV2 and TRBJ1-1): EPEVTQTPSHQVTQMGQEVILRCVPISNHLYFYWYRQILGQKVEFLVSFYNNEISEKSEIFDDQFSVERPDGSNFTLKIRSTKLEDSAMYFCASFDSSRVKGNTEAFFGQGTRLTVV.

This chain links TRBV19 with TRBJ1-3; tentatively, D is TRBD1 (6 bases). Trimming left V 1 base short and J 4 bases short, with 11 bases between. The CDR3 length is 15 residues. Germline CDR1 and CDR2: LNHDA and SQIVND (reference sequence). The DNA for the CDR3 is TGTGCCAGTAGTATAGGTTCAGGGGTAGGAAACACCATATATTTT. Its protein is CASSIGSGVGNTIYF. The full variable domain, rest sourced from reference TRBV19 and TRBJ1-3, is DGGITQSPKYLFRKEGQNVTLSCEQNLNHDAMYWYRQDPGQGLRLIYYSQIVNDFQKGDIAEGYSVSREKKESFPLTVTSAQKNPTAFYLCASSIGSGVGNTIYFGEGSWLTVV.

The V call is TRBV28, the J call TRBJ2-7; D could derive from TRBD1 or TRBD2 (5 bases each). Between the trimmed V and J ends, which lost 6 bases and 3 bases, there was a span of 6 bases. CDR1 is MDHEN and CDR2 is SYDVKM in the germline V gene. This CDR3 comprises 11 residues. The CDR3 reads CASRGVYEQYF. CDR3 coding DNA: TGTGCCAGCAGGGGGGTCTACGAGCAGTACTTC.

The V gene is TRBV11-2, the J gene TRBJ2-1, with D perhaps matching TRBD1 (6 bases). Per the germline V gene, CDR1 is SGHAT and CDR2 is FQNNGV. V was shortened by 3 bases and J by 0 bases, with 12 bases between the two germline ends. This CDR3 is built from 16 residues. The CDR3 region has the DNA TGTGCCAGCAGCTTGGACAGCCACAGCTCCTACAATGAGCAGTTCTTC. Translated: CASSLDSHSSYNEQFF.

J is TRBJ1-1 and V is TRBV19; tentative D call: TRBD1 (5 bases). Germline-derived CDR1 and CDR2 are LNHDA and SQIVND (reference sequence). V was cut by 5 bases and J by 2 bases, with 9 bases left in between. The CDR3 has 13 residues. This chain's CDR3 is CASSSGPNTEAFF. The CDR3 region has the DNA TGTGCCAGTAGTTCAGGGCCCAACACTGAAGCTTTCTTT.

Here the CDR3 reads CASSLLLAGGSSSYNEQFF. In DNA, the CDR3 is TGTGCCAGCAGCTTGTTGCTAGCGGGGGGGTCAAGCTCCTACAATGAGCAGTTCTTC. This sequence joins TRBV11-2 and TRBJ2-1; 12 bases match TRBD2. The CDR3 runs 19 residues. Germline loops: CDR1 SGHAT, CDR2 FQNNGV. The V segment lost 3 bases and the J segment 0 bases; nucleotides outside the gene matches: 9.

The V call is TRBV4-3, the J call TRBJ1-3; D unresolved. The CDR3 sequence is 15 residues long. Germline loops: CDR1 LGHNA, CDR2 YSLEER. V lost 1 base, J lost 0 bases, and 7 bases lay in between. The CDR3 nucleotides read TGCGCCAGCAGCCAAGCACAGATCTCTGGAAACACCATATATTTT. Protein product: CASSQAQISGNTIYF.

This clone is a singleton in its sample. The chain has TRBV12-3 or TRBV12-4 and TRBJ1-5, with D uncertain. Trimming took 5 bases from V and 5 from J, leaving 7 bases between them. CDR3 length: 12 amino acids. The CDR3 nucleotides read TGTGCCAGCAGTACCCGTTATCAGCCCCAGCATTTT. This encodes CASSTRYQPQHF.

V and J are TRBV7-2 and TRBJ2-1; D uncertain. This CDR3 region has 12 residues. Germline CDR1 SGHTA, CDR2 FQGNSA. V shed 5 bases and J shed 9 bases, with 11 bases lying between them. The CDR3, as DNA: TGTGCCAGCAGCCTACAGTTAAGTGAGCAGTTCTTC. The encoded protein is CASSLQLSEQFF.